Listed below are T cell receptor beta chains from one sample, sequenced in a study of blood T cell repertoires in COVID-19. The method was immunoSEQ multiplex PCR; TCRdb's version includes in-frame clones alone and lacks a portion of them. This table holds over 400,000 clones, approximately 83% found once. Sample: peripheral blood. These receptors all come from a human donor in a cohort sampled during active COVID-19. CDR3s include the opening cysteine and the closing phenylalanine or tryptophan. A D gene is named only where the DNA matches it firmly. Some rows have no size entry. The others give once, few or many, or a class for an expanded clone.

v_gene	d_gene	j_gene	abundance	CDR3nt	CDR3aa
TRBV28	.	TRBJ2-7	once	TGTGCCAGCAAACTAGGGTACGAGCAGTACTTC	CASKLGYEQYF
TRBV3-1/TRBV3-2	TRBD2	TRBJ2-7	.	TGTGCCAGCAGCCAAGGCCCGGCTAGCGGGATCTACGAGCAGTACTTC	CASSQGPASGIYEQYF
TRBV20-1	.	TRBJ2-1	once	TGCAGTGCTAGTGTTTTCGAGAAAAGCTCCTACAATGAGCAGTTCTTC	CSASVFEKSSYNEQFF
TRBV5-1	TRBD2	TRBJ2-5	.	TGCGCCAGCAGCTTTTTAGCGGGAGGGGGAGAGACCCAGTACTTC	CASSFLAGGGETQYF
TRBV20-1	TRBD2	TRBJ2-3	.	TGCAGTGCTTACCATAGCGGGCCCCAGTATTTT	CSAYHSGPQYF
TRBV9	.	TRBJ2-5	.	TGTGCCAGCAGCGTAGGCCAACAGACCCAAGAGACCCAGTACTTC	CASSVGQQTQETQYF
TRBV30	TRBD1	TRBJ1-2	.	TGTGCCTGGAGTCCCCGACAGGGGCAGGGCACCTTC	CAWSPRQGQGTF
TRBV30	.	TRBJ1-4	.	TGTGCCTGGAGTCGACAGTTGGGCAATGAAAAACTGTTTTTT	CAWSRQLGNEKLFF
TRBV28	TRBD1	TRBJ1-1	few	TGTGCCAGCAGTTTTTTCATTGCGGGACAGGACCAAGCTTTCTTT	CASSFFIAGQDQAFF
TRBV9	TRBD2	TRBJ2-3	.	TGTGCCAGCAGCCTAGCGGGAGGCCGCGAAAGGGATACGCAGTATTTT	CASSLAGGRERDTQYF
TRBV13	TRBD2	TRBJ2-3	.	TGTGCCAGCAGCTTAGGGAGCGGGAGGTGGGACACAGATACGCAGTATTTT	CASSLGSGRWDTDTQYF
TRBV5-4	TRBD1	TRBJ2-2	once	TGTGCCAGCGGGGGACAGGGGGACGGGGAGCTGTTTTTT	CASGGQGDGELFF
TRBV5-1	.	TRBJ2-1	few	TGCGCCAGCAGCTTGGTGGGAGCCAATGAGCAGTTCTTC	CASSLVGANEQFF
TRBV27	TRBD1	TRBJ2-2	once	TGTGCCAGCAGTTTCCGCAGGGGGCCGAACACCGGGGAGCTGTTTTTT	CASSFRRGPNTGELFF
TRBV7-9	TRBD1	TRBJ1-1	.	TGTGCCAGCAGCGCGACCGGGACAGGGTACACTGAAGCTTTCTTT	CASSATGTGYTEAFF
TRBV28	TRBD2	TRBJ2-5	once	TGTGCCAGCAGCTCGGGTTTAGCGGGAGGGCCGGGGGGAGAGACCCAGTACTTC	CASSSGLAGGPGGETQYF
TRBV19	TRBD2	TRBJ2-3	.	TGTGCCAGTAGTCCCTCTATAGCGGGAGGATCAGATACGCAGTATTTT	CASSPSIAGGSDTQYF
TRBV27	.	TRBJ1-3	.	TGTGCCAGCAGTCCCAGCGCGGGCGAAGCTGGAAACACCATATATTTT	CASSPSAGEAGNTIYF
TRBV28	TRBD2	TRBJ2-7	once	TGTGCCAGCAGTTCCCCCCCCAGCGGGAGTTACGAGCAGTACTTC	CASSSPPSGSYEQYF
TRBV5-1	.	TRBJ2-5	.	TGCGCCAGCAGCTTGGCCGCGGGAACGGAGACCCAGTACTTC	CASSLAAGTETQYF
TRBV19	TRBD1	TRBJ2-1	.	TGTGCCAGTAGTATTGGGACAGGTGTACCCTCCTACAATGAGCAGTTCTTC	CASSIGTGVPSYNEQFF
TRBV7-3	.	TRBJ1-6	.	TGTGCCAGCAGCCCCCAACCGGTGGGAGGGAATTCACCCCTCCACTTT	CASSPQPVGGNSPLHF
TRBV7-2	TRBD1	TRBJ1-1	.	TGTGCCAGCAGCTTACTAGGCGTTTGGCAGGGGGCGAACACTGAAGCTTTCTTT	CASSLLGVWQGANTEAFF
TRBV10-3	TRBD1	TRBJ1-1	once	TGTGCCATCAGTGGGGACAGAATGAACACTGAAGCTTTCTTT	CAISGDRMNTEAFF